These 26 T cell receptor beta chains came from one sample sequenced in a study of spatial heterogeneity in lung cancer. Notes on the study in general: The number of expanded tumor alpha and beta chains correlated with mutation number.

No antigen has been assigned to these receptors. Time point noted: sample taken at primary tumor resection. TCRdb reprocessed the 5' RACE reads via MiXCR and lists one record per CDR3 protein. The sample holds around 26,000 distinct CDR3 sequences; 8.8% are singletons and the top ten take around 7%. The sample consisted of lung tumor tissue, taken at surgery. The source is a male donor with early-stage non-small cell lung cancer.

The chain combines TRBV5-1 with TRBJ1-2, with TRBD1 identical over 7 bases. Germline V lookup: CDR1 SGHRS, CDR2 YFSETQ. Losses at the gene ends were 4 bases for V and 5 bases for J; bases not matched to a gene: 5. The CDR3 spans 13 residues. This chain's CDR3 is CASSRGQNYGYTF. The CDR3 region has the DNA TGCGCCAGCAGCCGGGGACAGAATTATGGCTACACCTTC.

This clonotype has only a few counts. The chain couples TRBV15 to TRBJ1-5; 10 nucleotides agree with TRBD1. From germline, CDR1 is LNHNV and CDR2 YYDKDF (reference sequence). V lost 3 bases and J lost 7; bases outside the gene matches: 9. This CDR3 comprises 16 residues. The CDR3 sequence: CATSRWTGTGEQPQHF. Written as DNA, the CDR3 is TGTGCCACCAGCAGGTGGACAGGGACAGGGGAGCAGCCCCAGCATTTT.

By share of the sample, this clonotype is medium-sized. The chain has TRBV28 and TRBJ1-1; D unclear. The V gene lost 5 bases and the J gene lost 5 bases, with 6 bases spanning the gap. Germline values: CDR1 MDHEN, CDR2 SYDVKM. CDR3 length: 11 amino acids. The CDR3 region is CASSRGTEAFF. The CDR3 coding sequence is TGTGCCAGCAGTCGGGGAACTGAAGCTTTCTTT.

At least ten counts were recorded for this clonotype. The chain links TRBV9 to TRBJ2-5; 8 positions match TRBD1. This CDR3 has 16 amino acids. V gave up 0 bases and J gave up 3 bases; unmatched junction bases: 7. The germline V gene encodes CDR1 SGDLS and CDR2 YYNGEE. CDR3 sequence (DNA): TGTGCCAGCAGCGTAGGGCCTGGACAGGGCGAAGAGACCCAGTACTTC. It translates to CASSVGPGQGEETQYF.

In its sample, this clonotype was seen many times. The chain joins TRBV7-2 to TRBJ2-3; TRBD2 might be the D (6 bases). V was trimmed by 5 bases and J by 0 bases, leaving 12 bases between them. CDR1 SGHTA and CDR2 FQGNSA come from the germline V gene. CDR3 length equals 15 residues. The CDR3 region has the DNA TGTGCCAGCAGCCCGGACTACCTAAGCACAGATACGCAGTATTTT. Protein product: CASSPDYLSTDTQYF.

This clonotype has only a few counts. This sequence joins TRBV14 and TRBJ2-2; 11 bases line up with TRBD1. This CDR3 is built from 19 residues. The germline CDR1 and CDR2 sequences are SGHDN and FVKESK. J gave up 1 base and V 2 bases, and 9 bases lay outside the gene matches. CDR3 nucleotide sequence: TGTGCCAGCAGCCAACTAAGGACAGGGGGCATATGGAACACCGGGGAGCTGTTTTTT. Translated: CASSQLRTGGIWNTGELFF. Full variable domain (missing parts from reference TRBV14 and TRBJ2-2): EAGVTQFPSHSVIEKGQTVTLRCDPISGHDNLYWYRRVMGKEIKFLLHFVKESKQDESGMPNNRFLAERTGGTYSTLKVQPAELEDSGVYFCASSQLRTGGIWNTGELFFGEGSRLTVL.

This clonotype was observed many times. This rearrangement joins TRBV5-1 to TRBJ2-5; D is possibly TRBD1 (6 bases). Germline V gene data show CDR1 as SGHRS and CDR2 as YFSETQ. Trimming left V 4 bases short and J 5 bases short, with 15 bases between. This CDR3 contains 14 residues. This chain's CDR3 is CASSPGQPWETQYF. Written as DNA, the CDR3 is TGCGCCAGCAGCCCGGGACAACCATGGGAGACCCAGTACTTC.

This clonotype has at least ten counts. CDR3 loop: CAISEGQGYGYTF. The CDR3 DNA is TGTGCCATCAGTGAGGGACAGGGATATGGCTACACCTTC. J is TRBJ1-2 and V is TRBV10-3; 8 nucleotides match TRBD1. Germline values: CDR1 ENHRY, CDR2 SYGVKD. This CDR3 spans 13 amino acids. The V segment lost 2 bases and the J segment 5 bases; nucleotides outside the gene matches: 1.

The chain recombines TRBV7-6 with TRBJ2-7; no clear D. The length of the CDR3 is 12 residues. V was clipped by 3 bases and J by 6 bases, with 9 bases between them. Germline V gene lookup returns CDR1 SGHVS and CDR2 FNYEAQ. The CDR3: CASSFDRTEQYF. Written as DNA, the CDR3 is TGTGCCAGCAGCTTCGACCGAACCGAGCAGTACTTC.

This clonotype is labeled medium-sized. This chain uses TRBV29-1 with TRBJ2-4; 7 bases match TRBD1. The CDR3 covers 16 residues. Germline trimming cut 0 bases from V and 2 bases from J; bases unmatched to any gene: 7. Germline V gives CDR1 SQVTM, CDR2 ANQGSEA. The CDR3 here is CSVEERGGATKNIQYF. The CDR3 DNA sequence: TGCAGCGTTGAAGAACGAGGGGGCGCTACCAAAAACATTCAGTACTTC.

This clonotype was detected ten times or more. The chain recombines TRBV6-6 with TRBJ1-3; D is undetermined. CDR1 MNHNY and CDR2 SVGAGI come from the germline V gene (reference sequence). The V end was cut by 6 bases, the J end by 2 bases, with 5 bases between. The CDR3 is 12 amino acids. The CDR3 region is CASSRAGNTIYF. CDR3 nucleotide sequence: TGTGCCAGCAGCCGCGCTGGAAACACCATATATTTT.

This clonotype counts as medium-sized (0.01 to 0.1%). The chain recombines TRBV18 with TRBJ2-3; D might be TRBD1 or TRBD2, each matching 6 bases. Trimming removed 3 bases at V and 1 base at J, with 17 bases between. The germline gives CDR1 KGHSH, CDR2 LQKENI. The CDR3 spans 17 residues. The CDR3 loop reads CASSPGGIGSRTDTQYF. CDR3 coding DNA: TGTGCCAGCTCACCGGGGGGCATCGGCTCCCGCACAGATACGCAGTATTTT.

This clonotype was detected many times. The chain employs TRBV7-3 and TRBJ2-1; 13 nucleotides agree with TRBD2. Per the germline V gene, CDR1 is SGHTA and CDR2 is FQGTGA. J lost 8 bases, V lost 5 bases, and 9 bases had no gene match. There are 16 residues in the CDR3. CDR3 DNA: TGTGCCAGCAGCGTTACCGGGACTAGCGGGATTCATGAGCAGTTCTTC. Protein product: CASSVTGTSGIHEQFF.

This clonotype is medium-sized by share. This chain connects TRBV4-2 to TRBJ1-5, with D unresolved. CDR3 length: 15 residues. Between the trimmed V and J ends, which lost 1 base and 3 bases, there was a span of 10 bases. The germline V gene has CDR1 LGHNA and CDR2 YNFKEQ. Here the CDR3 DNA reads TGTGCCAGCAGCCAAGTCGAAGCCTTCAATCAGCCCCAGCATTTT. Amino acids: CASSQVEAFNQPQHF.

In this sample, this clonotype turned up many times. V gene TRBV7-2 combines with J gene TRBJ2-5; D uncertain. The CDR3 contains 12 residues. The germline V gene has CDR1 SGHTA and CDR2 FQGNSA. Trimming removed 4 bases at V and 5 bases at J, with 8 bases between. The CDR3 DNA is TGTGCCAGCAGCTCCCCTGGGGAGACCCAGTACTTC. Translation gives CASSSPGETQYF.

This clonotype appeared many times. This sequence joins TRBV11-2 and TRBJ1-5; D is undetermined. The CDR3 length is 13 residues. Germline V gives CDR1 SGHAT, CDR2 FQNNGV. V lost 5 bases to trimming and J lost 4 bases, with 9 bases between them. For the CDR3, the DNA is TGTGCCAGCAGCCCGATGGGAAATCAGCCCCAGCATTTT. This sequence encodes CASSPMGNQPQHF.

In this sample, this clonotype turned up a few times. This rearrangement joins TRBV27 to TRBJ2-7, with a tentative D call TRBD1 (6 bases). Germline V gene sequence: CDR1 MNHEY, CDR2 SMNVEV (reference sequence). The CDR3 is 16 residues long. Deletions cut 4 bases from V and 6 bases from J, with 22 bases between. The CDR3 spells CASSSPRTATYGEQYF. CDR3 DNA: TGTGCCAGCAGTTCCCCCCGGACAGCTACCTACGGCGAGCAGTACTTC.

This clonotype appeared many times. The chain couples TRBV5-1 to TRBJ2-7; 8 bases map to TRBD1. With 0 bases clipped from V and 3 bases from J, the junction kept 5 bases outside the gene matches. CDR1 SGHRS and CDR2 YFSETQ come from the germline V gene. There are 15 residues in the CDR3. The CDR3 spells CASSLGGQERYEQYF. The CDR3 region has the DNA TGCGCCAGCAGCTTGGGGGGACAGGAACGCTACGAGCAGTACTTC.

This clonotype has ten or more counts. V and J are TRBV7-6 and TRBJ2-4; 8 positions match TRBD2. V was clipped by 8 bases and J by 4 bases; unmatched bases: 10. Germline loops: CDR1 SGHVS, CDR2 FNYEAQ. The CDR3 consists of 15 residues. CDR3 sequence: CASAASTGGKNIQYF. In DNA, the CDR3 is TGTGCCAGCGCAGCATCAACGGGAGGGAAAAACATTCAGTACTTC.

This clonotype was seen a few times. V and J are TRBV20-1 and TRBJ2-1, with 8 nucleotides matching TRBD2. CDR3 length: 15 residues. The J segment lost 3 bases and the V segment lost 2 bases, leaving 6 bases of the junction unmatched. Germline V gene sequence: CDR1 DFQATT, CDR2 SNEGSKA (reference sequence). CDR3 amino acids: CSARQTSGVYNEQFF. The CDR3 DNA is TGCAGTGCTAGACAAACTAGCGGAGTCTACAATGAGCAGTTCTTC.

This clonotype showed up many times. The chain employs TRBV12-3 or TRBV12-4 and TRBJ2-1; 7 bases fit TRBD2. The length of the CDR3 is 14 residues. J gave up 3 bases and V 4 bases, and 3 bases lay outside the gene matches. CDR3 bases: TGTGCCAGCAGTTCGGGACTAAACTACAATGAGCAGTTCTTC. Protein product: CASSSGLNYNEQFF.

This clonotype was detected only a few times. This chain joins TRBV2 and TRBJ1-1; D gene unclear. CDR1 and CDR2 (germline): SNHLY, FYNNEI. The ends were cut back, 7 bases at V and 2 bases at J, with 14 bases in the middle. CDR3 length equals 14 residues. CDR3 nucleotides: TGTGCCAGCACCAAGGGTGATTTTAACACTGAAGCTTTCTTT. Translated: CASTKGDFNTEAFF.

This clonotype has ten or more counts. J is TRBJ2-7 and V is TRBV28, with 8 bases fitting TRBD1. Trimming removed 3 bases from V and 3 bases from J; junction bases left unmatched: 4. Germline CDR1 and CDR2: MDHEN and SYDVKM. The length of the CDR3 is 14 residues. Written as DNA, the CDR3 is TGTGCCAGCAGTTTGGACAGGGCGGGCTACGAGCAGTACTTC. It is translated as CASSLDRAGYEQYF. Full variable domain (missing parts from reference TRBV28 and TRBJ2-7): DVKVTQSSRYLVKRTGEKVFLECVQDMDHENMFWYRQDPGLGLRLIYFSYDVKMKEKGDIPEGYSVSREKKERFSLILESASTNQTSMYLCASSLDRAGYEQYFGPGTRLTVT.

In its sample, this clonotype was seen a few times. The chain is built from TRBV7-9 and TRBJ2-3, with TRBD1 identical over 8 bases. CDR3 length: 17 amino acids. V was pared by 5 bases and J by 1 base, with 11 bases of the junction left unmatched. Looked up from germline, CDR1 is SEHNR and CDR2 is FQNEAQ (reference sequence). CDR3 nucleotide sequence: TGTGCCAGCAGCCTTGGACAGGGAGTTTTCCGCACAGATACGCAGTATTTT. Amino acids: CASSLGQGVFRTDTQYF.

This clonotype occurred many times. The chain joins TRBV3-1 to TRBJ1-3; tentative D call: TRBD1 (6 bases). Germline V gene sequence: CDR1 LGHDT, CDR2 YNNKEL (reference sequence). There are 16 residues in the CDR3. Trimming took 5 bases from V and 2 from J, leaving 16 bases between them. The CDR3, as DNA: TGTGCCAGCAGCGCTAACAGGGCCTCTACTGGAAACACCATATATTTT. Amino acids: CASSANRASTGNTIYF.

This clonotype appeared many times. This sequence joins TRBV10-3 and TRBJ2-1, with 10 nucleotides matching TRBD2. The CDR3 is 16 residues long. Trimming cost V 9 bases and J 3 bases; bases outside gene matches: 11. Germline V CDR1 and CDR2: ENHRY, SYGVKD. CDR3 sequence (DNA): TGTGCCATGGCCCCTTCTAGCGGGGGTGACTACAATGAGCAGTTCTTC. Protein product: CAMAPSSGGDYNEQFF.